These 16 T cell receptor beta chains share one sample of origin, sequenced in a study of breast tumors, draining lymph nodes, adjacent tissues. Using its own MiXCR run on the multiplex PCR reads, TCRdb lists one record per CDR3 protein. The data show 150,000 to 200,000 distinct CDR3 sequences, around 35% seen once. Breast cancer patients provided tissue from their axillary draining lymph nodes. Sequencing input: axillary lymph node tissue. All receptors come from a female donor with breast cancer. Some clones in this sample may be carry-over from other donors' samples.

Concerning this clonotype itself: Just one base apart from a much larger clone, this may be a read error. The rearrangement joins TRBV6-5 to TRBJ1-5, with 9 bases matching TRBD1. CDR3 length: 15 residues. Germline V CDR1 and CDR2: MNHEY, SVGAGI. V lost 5 bases and J lost 7; bases outside the gene matches: 9. The CDR3 coding sequence is TGTGCCAGCAGTCCCGGGACAGGGTTTCGGCAGCCCCAGCATTTT. Protein sequence: CASSPGTGFRQPQHF.

This clonotype was seen at least ten times. This sequence joins TRBV12-3 or TRBV12-4 and TRBJ2-2; D unresolved. CDR3 length: 13 amino acids. The V end lost 6 bases, the J end lost 5 bases, and 10 bases lay between the germline ends. The CDR3 spells CASSSLETGELFF. The CDR3 coding sequence is TGTGCCAGCAGCTCACTGGAGACCGGGGAGCTGTTTTTT.

Ten or more counts support this clonotype. V gene TRBV5-6 combines with J gene TRBJ2-7, with no clear D. The CDR3 runs to 12 residues. V shed 1 base and J shed 2 bases, with 4 bases lying between them. Germline lookup yields CDR1 SGHDT and CDR2 YYEEEE. CDR3 nucleotides: TGTGCCAGCAGCTTGCGGACCTACGAGCAGTACTTC. Its protein is CASSLRTYEQYF. The whole variable domain, filled in from reference TRBV5-6 and TRBJ2-7, reads DAGVTQSPTHLIKTRGQQVTLRCSPKSGHDTVSWYQQALGQGPQFIFQYYEEEERQRGNFPDRFSGHQFPNYSSELNVNALLLGDSALYLCASSLRTYEQYFGPGTRLTVT.

This clonotype was seen many times. This chain connects TRBV5-8 to TRBJ1-2; 12 bases align to TRBD1. CDR1 is SGHTS and CDR2 is YDEGEE in the germline V gene. The CDR3 contains 15 residues. V dropped 3 bases and J dropped 7; count of bases not matched to a gene: 7. Here the CDR3 DNA reads TGTGCCAGCAGCTGGGGACAGGGGGCGACGGGTGGCTACACCTTC. Its translation: CASSWGQGATGGYTF. The full variable domain, rest sourced from reference TRBV5-8 and TRBJ1-2, is EAGVTQSPTHLIKTRGQQATLRCSPISGHTSVYWYQQALGLGLQFLLWYDEGEERNRGNFPPRFSGRQFPNYSSELNVNALELEDSALYLCASSWGQGATGGYTFGSGTRLTVV.

The V gene is TRBV24-1, the J gene TRBJ1-2, with 7 bases aligning to TRBD1. The CDR3 totals 17 residues. Trimming took 3 bases from V and 8 from J; bases not matched to a gene: 17. Per germline, CDR1 KGHDR and CDR2 SFDVKD. The CDR3 coding sequence is TGTGCCACCAGTGATACCCAGAGGACAGGTGGCAGGGTAGGCTACACCTTC. Protein product: CATSDTQRTGGRVGYTF.

This clonotype has a count of ten or more. This rearrangement joins TRBV30 to TRBJ1-4; 9 positions match TRBD1. The length of the CDR3 is 14 residues. The germline gives CDR1 GTSNPN, CDR2 SVGIG (reference sequence). After removal of 2 bases from V and 10 bases from J, the junction contained 8 bases not matched to a gene. This CDR3 is CAWSSGTGSAKLFF. The DNA of the CDR3 is TGTGCCTGGAGTTCCGGGACAGGGAGCGCAAAACTGTTTTTT.

This clonotype has just a few counts. The chain couples TRBV28 to TRBJ2-7; D gene unclear. CDR1 and CDR2 from the germline V gene are MDHEN and SYDVKM. The V and J ends lost 3 bases and 4 bases respectively, with 10 bases between them. CDR3 length: 13 residues. The CDR3 spells CASSLASDYEQYF. The DNA of the CDR3 is TGTGCCAGCAGTTTGGCCTCGGATTACGAGCAGTACTTC.

This sequence joins TRBV19 and TRBJ2-6; the D gene is possibly TRBD1 (5 bases). Trimming removed 1 base at V and 11 bases at J, with 12 bases between. The CDR3 contains 14 residues. Germline CDR1 reads LNHDA; CDR2 reads SQIVND (reference sequence). CDR3 bases: TGTGCCAGTAGTATAGTCCCAGGGTCCTACGTCCTGACTTTC. Translated: CASSIVPGSYVLTF.

In this sample, this clonotype turned up once. The chain employs TRBV2 and TRBJ2-5; 8 bases map to TRBD1. Germline CDR1 and CDR2: SNHLY and FYNNEI. V was pared by 5 bases and J by 5 bases, with 13 bases of the junction left unmatched. The CDR3 loop spans 16 amino acids. CDR3 bases: TGTGCCAGCAGTCTTGGACAGGGATGGGGTGGGGAGACCCAGTACTTC. It is translated as CASSLGQGWGGETQYF.

The genes are TRBV19 and TRBJ2-5, with D possibly TRBD2 on 5 matching bases. CDR1 is LNHDA, CDR2 SQIVND, per germline (reference sequence). The V and J ends lost 3 bases and 4 bases respectively, with 15 bases between them. The CDR3 consists of 15 residues. CDR3 nucleotides: TGTGCCAGTAGTATCCAGCGGTTATCTCGAGAGACCCAGTACTTC. Translation gives CASSIQRLSRETQYF.

In its sample, this clonotype was seen a few times. J is TRBJ2-7 and V is TRBV28, with a weak D call TRBD2 (6 bases). The CDR3 totals 15 residues. Per germline, CDR1 MDHEN and CDR2 SYDVKM. V shed 8 bases and J shed 4 bases, with 21 bases lying between them. The CDR3 loop reads CASGAVRGRLYEQYF. In DNA form, the CDR3 reads TGTGCCAGCGGGGCGGTAAGAGGGAGGCTGTACGAGCAGTACTTC.

This clonotype was observed once. The chain couples TRBV5-1 to TRBJ2-5, with D possibly TRBD1 on 5 matching bases. Trimming shortened V by 2 bases and J by 3 bases, and 14 bases separated the two germline ends. The CDR3 runs 15 residues. Germline lookup yields CDR1 SGHRS and CDR2 YFSETQ. The CDR3 DNA is TGCGCCAGCAGCTTAAGGACAAGGCAAAAAGAGACCCAGTACTTC. This encodes CASSLRTRQKETQYF.

There are many counts of this clonotype. This sequence joins TRBV5-1 and TRBJ1-2, with D unresolved. Per the germline V gene, CDR1 is SGHRS and CDR2 is YFSETQ. Trimming took 4 bases from V and 4 from J, leaving 14 bases between them. The CDR3 consists of 14 residues. The CDR3 is CASSRDPQSYGYTF. The CDR3 region has the DNA TGCGCCAGCAGCCGAGACCCCCAGAGCTATGGCTACACCTTC.

This clonotype was recorded at least ten times. The chain employs TRBV10-2 and TRBJ2-3, with 14 positions matching TRBD2. The V gene end was trimmed by 2 bases and the J gene end by 6 bases; junction bases not matched to a gene: 10. Per germline, CDR1 WSHSY and CDR2 SAAADI. The CDR3 loop spans 18 amino acids. The CDR3 loop reads CASSEPGTSGSGWDTQYF. The CDR3 DNA is TGCGCCAGCAGTGAGCCCGGGACTAGCGGGAGTGGATGGGATACGCAGTATTTT.

The table lists this clonotype with many counts. The rearrangement uses TRBV4-1 and TRBJ1-2, with 7 positions matching TRBD1. V trimming: 1 base; J trimming: 2 bases; junction bases outside the gene matches: 4. Germline V CDR1 and CDR2: MGHRA, YSYEKL. The CDR3 runs 15 residues. The CDR3 DNA follows: TGCGCCAGCAGCCAAGGTCCAGGGGGAAACTATGGCTACACCTTC. This encodes CASSQGPGGNYGYTF.

This clonotype was seen many times. The gene calls are TRBV2 and TRBJ1-5, with TRBD1 matching 7 bases. There are 15 residues in the CDR3. The trim removed 4 bases at V and 5 bases at J, leaving 8 bases unmatched. The germline gives CDR1 SNHLY, CDR2 FYNNEI. The CDR3 DNA reads TGTGCCAGCAGTGGCAACCGGGACAGATATCAGCCCCAGCATTTT. Translation gives CASSGNRDRYQPQHF.